Each of the 2 T cell receptor beta chains below was sequenced from the same sample in a study of blood T cell repertoires in COVID-19. Libraries were prepared by immunoSEQ multiplex PCR; TCRdb keeps only in-frame clonotypes and omits some of them. This sample has over 55,000 clones, with roughly 80% found just once. Sequencing input: peripheral blood. The receptors were sampled from a man between 45 and 60 years old with active COVID-19.

The V gene is TRBV28, the J gene TRBJ2-3; 11 positions match TRBD1. The V gene end was trimmed by 5 bases and the J gene end by 1 base; junction bases not matched to a gene: 5. The CDR3 covers 16 residues. Looked up from germline, CDR1 is MDHEN and CDR2 is SYDVKM. The CDR3 is CASSDPGQGGTDTQYF. The DNA of the CDR3 is TGTGCCAGCAGTGATCCGGGACAGGGGGGCACAGATACGCAGTATTTT. Filled out from reference TRBV28 and TRBJ2-3, the complete variable domain reads DVKVTQSSRYLVKRTGEKVFLECVQDMDHENMFWYRQDPGLGLRLIYFSYDVKMKEKGDIPEGYSVSREKKERFSLILESASTNQTSMYLCASSDPGQGGTDTQYFGPGTRLTVL.

This clone was seen once. J is TRBJ1-6 and V is TRBV19; tentative D call: TRBD1 (6 bases). The CDR3 sequence is 14 residues long. CDR1 LNHDA and CDR2 SQIVND come from the germline V gene (reference sequence). Between the trimmed V and J ends, which lost 7 bases and 8 bases, there was a span of 15 bases. The CDR3 is CASITTGLDSPLHF. CDR3 DNA sequence: TGTGCCAGTATTACCACAGGGTTGGATTCACCCCTCCACTTT.